The 10 T cell receptor beta chains below come from one sample, sequenced in a study of CD8 T cells in Susac syndrome. RNA, at about 0.5 to 1 ug, was reverse transcribed with random hexamers. TCRdb redid the calling of the immunoSEQ multiplex PCR reads with MiXCR, one entry per CDR3 protein. This sample has hundreds of thousands of distinct CDR3 sequences, with around 84% found just once. The material sequenced was CD8+ T cells from PBMCs. The receptors shown here come from a human donor with multiple sclerosis.

The genes are TRBV11-1 and TRBJ2-1, with TRBD2 identical over 8 bases. V was clipped by 5 bases and J by 5 bases; unmatched bases: 11. There are 16 residues in the CDR3. The germline V gene encodes CDR1 SGHAT and CDR2 FQDESV (reference sequence). CDR3 sequence (DNA): TGTGCCAGCAGCCTAAGGATCAGCGGGAGTCACAATGAGCAGTTCTTC. Its translation: CASSLRISGSHNEQFF.

This chain links TRBV15 with TRBJ2-7; 8 bases align to TRBD1. CDR3 length: 12 amino acids. The germline gives CDR1 LNHNV, CDR2 YYDKDF (reference sequence). V lost 8 bases to trimming and J lost 5 bases; unmatched junction nucleotides: 5. The CDR3 region has the DNA TGTGCCACCCGGACAGGGAGTGACGAGCAGTACTTC. Protein sequence: CATRTGSDEQYF.

This clonotype occurred once. The genes are TRBV20-1 and TRBJ1-5; D may be TRBD1 (6 bases). Trimming took 0 bases from V and 3 from J, leaving 12 bases between them. The CDR3 is 15 amino acids. Germline loops: CDR1 DFQATT, CDR2 SNEGSKA (reference sequence). CDR3 sequence reads: CSARDVGGLNQPQHF. The CDR3 nucleotides are TGCAGTGCTAGAGACGTGGGGGGCCTCAATCAGCCCCAGCATTTT.

The chain links TRBV5-4 to TRBJ2-7; 13 bases line up with TRBD2. The CDR3 has 15 amino acids. V lost 3 bases, J lost 5 bases, and 5 bases stayed unmatched. Germline loops: CDR1 SGHNT, CDR2 YYREEE (reference sequence). CDR3 sequence reads: CASSSTSGRADEQYF. The CDR3 DNA reads as TGTGCCAGCAGCTCCACTAGCGGGAGGGCCGACGAGCAGTACTTC.

The chain combines TRBV27 with TRBJ2-1, with TRBD2 as a possible D gene (6 bases). Germline assignment: CDR1 MNHEY and CDR2 SMNVEV (reference sequence). The V end lost 6 bases, the J end lost 9 bases, and 24 bases lay between the germline ends. The CDR3 is 16 residues long. The CDR3 region is CASRRIGTPLDTEQFF. CDR3 in DNA: TGTGCCAGCAGGAGAATCGGGACTCCCCTAGACACTGAGCAGTTCTTC.

The genes are TRBV27 and TRBJ2-5; D not resolved. V was shortened by 8 bases and J by 1 base, with 20 bases between the two germline ends. Looked up from germline, CDR1 is MNHEY and CDR2 is SMNVEV (reference sequence). The CDR3 is 16 amino acids. CDR3 region: CASGPTRRKFQETQYF. The CDR3 DNA is TGTGCCAGCGGCCCGACCCGCCGAAAATTCCAAGAGACCCAGTACTTC.

This chain joins TRBV2 and TRBJ2-7, with 16 bases aligning to TRBD2. The V segment lost 5 bases and the J segment 3 bases; nucleotides outside the gene matches: 13. CDR1 SNHLY and CDR2 FYNNEI come from the germline V gene. This CDR3 is 19 amino acids long. In DNA form, the CDR3 reads TGTGCCAGCAGTTTTTCACCCGGGACTAGCGGGAGGGACGTCTACGAGCAGTACTTC. It specifies CASSFSPGTSGRDVYEQYF.

In its sample, this clonotype was seen a few times. The genes are TRBV6-5 and TRBJ2-7; 8 positions agree with TRBD2. Per germline, CDR1 MNHEY and CDR2 SVGAGI. J gave up 7 bases and V 7 bases, and 15 bases lay outside the gene matches. The CDR3 length is 15 residues. Written as DNA, the CDR3 is TGTGCCAGCACCGACGGGGGGGGATACGATACGGAGCAGTACTTC. Residues: CASTDGGGYDTEQYF.

Ten or more counts support this clonotype. V is TRBV7-2 and J is TRBJ1-6; the D gene is possibly TRBD1 (6 bases). Germline CDR1 reads SGHTA; CDR2 reads FQGNSA. This CDR3 comprises 15 residues. V lost 2 bases to trimming and J lost 6 bases, with 11 bases between them. The CDR3 nucleotides read TGTGCCAGCAGCTTATCGGGGGGCGGTAATTCACCCCTCCACTTT. This translates into CASSLSGGGNSPLHF.

The V and J genes are TRBV3-1 and TRBJ2-1, with 15 bases fitting TRBD2. The V segment lost 2 bases and the J segment 8 bases; nucleotides outside the gene matches: 4. The CDR3 covers 16 residues. In germline, CDR1 is LGHDT, CDR2 YNNKEL (reference sequence). Here the CDR3 DNA reads TGTGCCAGCAGCCAATGGACTAGCGGGAGGGCCTATGAGCAGTTCTTC. This codes for CASSQWTSGRAYEQFF.